The 23 T cell receptor beta chains in this list originate from one sample, sequenced in a study of T-cell memory formation after mild COVID-19. From the 5' RACE reads, TCRdb called clonotypes with MiXCR, one entry per CDR3 protein. This table has roughly 300,000 distinct CDR3 sequences, 7.5% to 9.5% appearing once. Specimen: PBMCs or a T cell subset sorted from them (not recorded which). The receptors were gathered from a man in his late teens or twenties who had mild COVID-19 (a few samples of this study predate the infection). Cell type and time point are not known.

This clonotype occurred a few times. This sequence joins TRBV4-1 and TRBJ2-5; D is perhaps TRBD1 or TRBD2 (5 bases each). The CDR3 extends over 15 amino acids. CDR1 is MGHRA, CDR2 YSYEKL, per germline. Trimming cost V 4 bases and J 4 bases, with 16 bases left between them. The CDR3 DNA reads as TGCGCCAGCAGCCTGATTGGGTCAGGGAGAGAGACCCAGTACTTC. Translated, it gives CASSLIGSGRETQYF.

This clonotype was counted ten times or more. The chain is built from TRBV7-9 and TRBJ2-2, with D unclear. The CDR3 sequence is 16 residues long. Germline assignment: CDR1 SEHNR and CDR2 FQNEAQ (reference sequence). Trimming left V 5 bases short and J 1 base short, with 14 bases between. This CDR3 reads CASSLPPRRNTGELFF. CDR3 bases: TGTGCCAGCAGCCTCCCCCCGCGTAGGAACACCGGGGAGCTGTTTTTT.

In its sample, this clonotype was seen a few times. The CDR3 bases are TGTGCCAGCAGGAGCGGGGTGTCCTACAATGAGCAGTTCTTC. It encodes CASRSGVSYNEQFF. The chain is built from TRBV27 and TRBJ2-1, with TRBD2 identical over 7 bases. The CDR3 contains 14 residues. After removal of 6 bases from V and 1 base from J, the junction contained 3 bases not matched to a gene. Germline assignment: CDR1 MNHEY and CDR2 SMNVEV (reference sequence).

V is TRBV4-1 and J is TRBJ1-2, with 7 bases that match TRBD1. The CDR3 consists of 15 residues. The J segment lost 4 bases and the V segment lost 5 bases, leaving 10 bases of the junction unmatched. CDR1 MGHRA and CDR2 YSYEKL come from the germline V gene. CDR3 nucleotides: TGCGCCAGCAGCACTCGGACAGGCCTGTTCTATGGCTACACCTTC. It yields the protein CASSTRTGLFYGYTF.

There are many counts of this clonotype. J is TRBJ2-1 and V is TRBV7-9; tentative D call: TRBD2 (6 bases). The germline V gene has CDR1 SEHNR and CDR2 FQNEAQ (reference sequence). V was cut by 1 base and J by 7 bases, with 14 bases left in between. This CDR3 contains 15 residues. This CDR3 is CASSLVVGGWNEQFF. In nucleotides, the CDR3 is TGTGCCAGCAGCTTAGTGGTCGGGGGTTGGAATGAGCAGTTCTTC.

A few counts support this clonotype. The chain carries TRBV11-1 and TRBJ2-1; D is unclear. CDR3 length: 13 residues. Germline V gene data show CDR1 as SGHAT and CDR2 as FQDESV (reference sequence). Trimming took off 3 bases at V and 6 bases at J, with 9 bases between the two ends. In DNA, the CDR3 is TGTGCCAGCAGCTTGCCTCCCTCCAATGAGCAGTTCTTC. This gives the protein CASSLPPSNEQFF.

V is TRBV12-3 or TRBV12-4 and J is TRBJ1-1; D remains ambiguous. The CDR3 runs to 13 residues. V lost 7 bases, J lost 0 bases, and 9 bases lay in between. DNA for the CDR3: TGTGCCAGCACCTGGGCCCTGAACACTGAAGCTTTCTTT. Protein product: CASTWALNTEAFF.

This clonotype was counted between two and nine times. The rearrangement uses TRBV6-2 or TRBV6-3 and TRBJ1-2; possibly TRBD1 for D (5 bases). The V end lost 6 bases, the J end lost 8 bases, and 13 bases lay between the germline ends. From germline, CDR1 is MNHEY and CDR2 SVGEGT. The CDR3 consists of 12 residues. This CDR3 reads CASSRDGGGYTF. In DNA, the CDR3 is TGTGCCAGCAGCCGGGACGGCGGGGGCTACACCTTC.

The chain carries TRBV10-3 and TRBJ1-1; D is undetermined. Germline V gene data show CDR1 as ENHRY and CDR2 as SYGVKD. The V end lost 10 bases, the J end lost 1 base, and 10 bases lay between the germline ends. The CDR3 length is 12 residues. CDR3 nucleotide sequence: TGTGCCACTTCGACGGAGAACACTGAAGCTTTCTTT. Encoded protein: CATSTENTEAFF.

The gene calls are TRBV29-1 and TRBJ1-2; D possibly corresponds to TRBD1 (6 bases). CDR1 is SQVTM, CDR2 ANQGSEA, per germline. The CDR3 runs 14 residues. V was cut by 6 bases and J by 4 bases, with 18 bases left in between. Here the CDR3 reads CSVAPGQALYGYTF. The DNA of the CDR3 is TGCAGCGTCGCACCGGGACAAGCGCTCTATGGCTACACCTTC. Filled out from reference TRBV29-1 and TRBJ1-2, the complete variable domain reads SAVISQKPSRDICQRGTSLTIQCQVDSQVTMMFWYRQQPGQSLTLIATANQGSEATYESGFVIDKFPISRPNLTFSTLTVSNMSPEDSSIYLCSVAPGQALYGYTFGSGTRLTVV.

This clonotype was counted a few times. This chain uses TRBV7-6 with TRBJ2-3; a possible D gene is TRBD2 (6 bases). The CDR3 extends over 15 amino acids. Trimming left V 5 bases short and J 3 bases short, with 15 bases between. Per germline, CDR1 SGHVS and CDR2 FNYEAQ. CDR3 DNA sequence: TGTGCCAGCAGCCCGACTAGGGCCGCAACAGATACGCAGTATTTT. Translating it yields CASSPTRAATDTQYF. Full variable domain (outside the CDR3, taken from reference TRBV7-6 and TRBJ2-3): GAGVSQSPRYKVTKRGQDVALRCDPISGHVSLYWYRQALGQGPEFLTYFNYEAQQDKSGLPNDRFSAERPEGSISTLTIQRTEQRDSAMYRCASSPTRAATDTQYFGPGTRLTVL.

This clonotype was seen a handful of times. This chain joins TRBV12-3 or TRBV12-4 and TRBJ2-1; 8 bases match TRBD1. The CDR3 is 13 residues long. With 6 bases clipped from V and 10 bases from J, the junction kept 8 bases outside the gene matches. The CDR3 nucleotides read TGTGCCAGCAGGGTCCAGGGGGCAAAGGAGCAGTTCTTC. It codes for CASRVQGAKEQFF.

This clonotype was observed a handful of times. This rearrangement joins TRBV6-4 to TRBJ2-2; perhaps D is TRBD1 or TRBD2 (6 bases each). V lost 3 bases, J lost 2 bases, and 10 bases lay in between. The CDR3 spans 15 residues. From germline, CDR1 is MRHNA and CDR2 SNTAGT. The CDR3 DNA follows: TGTGCCAGCAGTGAGGGGGGACAAAACACCGGGGAGCTGTTTTTT. This encodes CASSEGGQNTGELFF.

This clonotype was seen more than once but under ten times. The chain joins TRBV4-1 to TRBJ2-1, with D maybe TRBD1 (5 bases). Trimming stripped 4 bases from V and 6 bases from J, with 13 bases between. CDR1 and CDR2 (germline): MGHRA, YSYEKL. The CDR3 is 14 residues long. This CDR3 reads CASSLVFQGNEQFF. As DNA, the CDR3 is TGCGCCAGCAGCCTCGTCTTCCAGGGCAATGAGCAGTTCTTC.

This clonotype was detected many times. The chain carries TRBV5-1 and TRBJ1-4, with 8 bases aligning to TRBD1. CDR1 and CDR2 from the germline V gene are SGHRS and YFSETQ. J was trimmed by 5 bases and V by 0 bases; bases with no gene match: 3. The CDR3 loop spans 15 amino acids. This CDR3 is CASSLGTGINEKLFF. The CDR3 bases are TGCGCCAGCAGCTTGGGGACAGGGATAAATGAAAAACTGTTTTTT.

This clonotype was recorded at least ten times. Germline and junction disagree at one end, which may indicate a read error. The chain has TRBV7-7 and TRBJ2-2, with 9 bases lining up with TRBD1. This CDR3 comprises 20 residues. Germline V gene lookup returns CDR1 SSHAT and CDR2 FNYEAQ (reference sequence). The CDR3 nucleotides are TGTGCTAGCAGCCAGAAACCCCGAAACTACAGGGGGCCGGGCACCGGGGAGCTGTTTTTT. Encoded protein: CASSQKPRNYRGPGTGELFF.

This clonotype was recorded a few times. J is TRBJ1-4 and V is TRBV4-1; a weak D match, TRBD1 (6 bases). The CDR3 is made up of 16 amino acids. V gave up 3 bases and J gave up 5 bases, with 16 bases separating them. Per germline, CDR1 MGHRA and CDR2 YSYEKL. CDR3 loop: CASSHFIPGANEKLFF. Here the CDR3 DNA reads TGCGCCAGCAGCCATTTTATCCCGGGGGCGAATGAAAAACTGTTTTTT.

This clonotype was found many times. The chain carries TRBV5-1 and TRBJ2-3, with TRBD1 as a possible D gene (6 bases). The CDR3 has 14 residues. V was trimmed by 2 bases and J by 3 bases, leaving 10 bases between them. Germline-derived CDR1 and CDR2 are SGHRS and YFSETQ. For the CDR3, the DNA is TGCGCCAGCAGCTTCGGGCAGGGGACAGATACGCAGTATTTT. It translates to CASSFGQGTDTQYF.

The chain uses TRBV2 and TRBJ2-7; D is possibly TRBD1 (6 bases). The germline V gene encodes CDR1 SNHLY and CDR2 FYNNEI. The CDR3 totals 13 residues. The V gene lost 4 bases and the J gene lost 4 bases, with 11 bases spanning the gap. CDR3 sequence (DNA): TGTGCCAGCAGTGGAGACAGGTCGTACGAGCAGTACTTC. This sequence encodes CASSGDRSYEQYF.

This clonotype was picked up a small number of times. The J gene is TRBJ2-5, the V gene TRBV6-5; no reliable D call. With 0 bases removed from V and 0 bases from J, the gap between germline ends came to 11 bases. Germline CDR1 is MNHEY and CDR2 is SVGAGI. The CDR3 has 16 amino acids. CDR3: CASSYSKTVYQETQYF. DNA for the CDR3: TGTGCCAGCAGTTACTCCAAGACTGTTTACCAAGAGACCCAGTACTTC.

This clonotype was detected a few times. V gene TRBV5-1 combines with J gene TRBJ2-3; TRBD2 aligns across 7 bases. The CDR3 runs 15 residues. The germline gives CDR1 SGHRS, CDR2 YFSETQ. Trimming took 3 bases from V and 3 from J; bases not matched to a gene: 7. This chain's CDR3 is CASSSGLVETDTQYF. CDR3 sequence (DNA): TGCGCCAGCAGCTCCGGACTAGTTGAGACAGATACGCAGTATTTT.

The chain combines TRBV11-3 with TRBJ2-3; 7 bases align to TRBD1. In germline, CDR1 is SGHNT, CDR2 YENEEA. This CDR3 is built from 14 residues. V gave up 1 base and J gave up 11 bases; unmatched junction bases: 9. CDR3 protein: CASSLGRGNARQYF. CDR3 nucleotide sequence: TGTGCCAGCAGCTTAGGCAGGGGGAACGCCCGGCAGTATTTT.

For the CDR3, the DNA is TGTGCCAGCGAAAGATCAGGGTCAGAAGCTTTCTTT. Its protein is CASERSGSEAFF. The chain has TRBV7-9 and TRBJ1-1; D may be TRBD1 (5 bases). CDR1 is SEHNR, CDR2 FQNEAQ, per germline (reference sequence). V lost 8 bases and J lost 8, with 15 bases in between. The CDR3 covers 12 residues.